The 10 T cell receptor beta chains given below trace back to one sample, sequenced in a study of CD8+CD57+ T cells in acquired aplastic anemia. Profiles of TCR beta VDJ and CDR3 were generated from a genomic DNA template. TCRdb used MiXCR to reprocess the reads, holding one entry per CDR3 protein. The sample lists about 110,000 distinct CDR3 sequences, roughly 51% occurring once. Sequencing input: sorted CD4+, CD8+, or CD8+CD57+ T cells (not recorded which) from PBMCs. These receptors were obtained from a human donor in good health, serving as a control.

This sequence joins TRBV9 and TRBJ2-7; 9 bases map to TRBD2. The CDR3 is 16 amino acids. V was pared by 4 bases and J by 6 bases, with 14 bases of the junction left unmatched. Germline V lookup: CDR1 SGDLS, CDR2 YYNGEE. CDR3 DNA: TGTGCCAGCAGCCAAGATGTTAGTAGCGGGAGTCCCGAGCAGTACGTC. It encodes CASSQDVSSGSPEQYV.

The table lists this clonotype with many counts. This chain connects TRBV9 to TRBJ2-3, with D unclear. The germline gives CDR1 SGDLS, CDR2 YYNGEE. V lost 4 bases and J 3 bases, leaving 3 bases between the germline ends. The CDR3 runs 11 residues. The CDR3 here is CASSKTDTQYF. The CDR3 coding sequence is TGTGCCAGCAGCAAAACAGATACGCAGTATTTT.

This clonotype was detected a few times. V is TRBV29-1 and J is TRBJ1-2, with a tentative D call TRBD1 (5 bases). Germline values: CDR1 SQVTM, CDR2 ANQGSEA. Trimming shortened V by 3 bases and J by 8 bases, and 10 bases separated the two germline ends. The CDR3 sequence is 11 residues long. The CDR3 bases are TGCAGCGTTGAGGGGCGGTGGGGCTACACCTTC. It encodes CSVEGRWGYTF. The entire variable domain, with the rest obtained from reference TRBV29-1 and TRBJ1-2, is as follows: SAVISQKPSRDICQRGTSLTIQCQVDSQVTMMFWYRQQPGQSLTLIATANQGSEATYESGFVIDKFPISRPNLTFSTLTVSNMSPEDSSIYLCSVEGRWGYTFGSGTRLTVV.

The rearrangement joins TRBV25-1 to TRBJ2-7; 10 nucleotides align to TRBD1. The CDR3 totals 15 residues. Per germline, CDR1 MGHDK and CDR2 SYGVNS. Trimming took 4 bases from V and 3 from J; bases not matched to a gene: 6. In nucleotides, the CDR3 is TGTGCCAGCAGTGGCAGACAGGGGGCCCTCTACGAGCAGTACTTC. Translated: CASSGRQGALYEQYF.

In this sample, this clonotype turned up a few times. This chain connects TRBV2 to TRBJ1-2; no reliable D call. The V end was cut by 10 bases, the J end by 1 base, with 7 bases between. CDR3 size: 11 residues. In germline, CDR1 is SNHLY, CDR2 FYNNEI. The CDR3 nucleotides read TGTGCCAACGGGGATAACTATGGCTACACCTTC. Encoded protein: CANGDNYGYTF.

The chain recombines TRBV7-2 with TRBJ1-2; unclear D gene. Between the trimmed V and J ends, which lost 5 bases and 5 bases, there was a span of 6 bases. Germline V lookup: CDR1 SGHTA, CDR2 FQGNSA. The CDR3 covers 11 residues. The CDR3 region is CASSRSYGYTF. The DNA of the CDR3 is TGTGCCAGCAGCCGCTCTTATGGCTACACCTTC.

This clonotype was counted at least ten times. The chain links TRBV11-1 to TRBJ2-3, with 7 bases matching TRBD2. In germline, CDR1 is SGHAT, CDR2 FQDESV (reference sequence). The trim removed 1 base at V and 4 bases at J, leaving 2 bases unmatched. CDR3 size: 14 residues. The CDR3 nucleotides read TGTGCCAGCAGCTTAGGCGGGGGTCCAGATACGCAGTATTTT. This translates into CASSLGGGPDTQYF. Using reference TRBV11-1 and TRBJ2-3 for the parts outside the CDR3, the full variable domain is EAEVAQSPRYKITEKSQAVAFWCDPISGHATLYWYRQILGQGPELLVQFQDESVVDDSQLPKDRFSAERLKGVDSTLKIQPAELGDSAMYLCASSLGGGPDTQYFGPGTRLTVL.

V and J are TRBV29-1 and TRBJ2-1; 10 bases are shared with TRBD1. J gave up 8 bases and V 4 bases, and 5 bases lay outside the gene matches. The CDR3 is 13 residues long. CDR1 and CDR2 (germline): SQVTM, ANQGSEA. This CDR3 is CSVVRGQGYEQFF. The CDR3 region has the DNA TGCAGCGTTGTTCGGGGACAGGGGTATGAGCAGTTCTTC.

This clonotype was detected many times. This rearrangement joins TRBV25-1 to TRBJ1-2, with TRBD1 as a possible D gene (5 bases). Germline CDR1 and CDR2: MGHDK and SYGVNS. The CDR3 totals 14 residues. Between the trimmed V and J ends, which lost 2 bases and 4 bases, there was a span of 11 bases. CDR3 bases: TGTGCCAGCAGTGAAGGGGTAGGGGCCTATGGCTACACCTTC. It yields the protein CASSEGVGAYGYTF.

About this clonotype: The germline gene is not matched at one end of the junction; a read error may be the cause. The genes are TRBV10-3 and TRBJ1-4; tentatively, D is TRBD1 (6 bases). Germline V CDR1 and CDR2: ENHRY, SYGVKD. CDR3 length equals 15 residues. The CDR3 is CASSEDRTLAGVLFF. DNA of the CDR3: TGTGCCAGCAGTGAGGACCGGACCCTGGCAGGGGTTTTATTTTTT.